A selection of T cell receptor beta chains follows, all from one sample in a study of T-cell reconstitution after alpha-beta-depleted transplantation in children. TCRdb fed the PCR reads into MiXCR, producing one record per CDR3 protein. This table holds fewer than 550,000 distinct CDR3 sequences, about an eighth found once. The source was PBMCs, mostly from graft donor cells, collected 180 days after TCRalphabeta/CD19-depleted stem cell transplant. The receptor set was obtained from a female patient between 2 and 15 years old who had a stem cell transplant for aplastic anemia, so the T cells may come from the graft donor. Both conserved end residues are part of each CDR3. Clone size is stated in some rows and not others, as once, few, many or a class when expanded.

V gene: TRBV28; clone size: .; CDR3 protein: CASYHGGARGKLFF
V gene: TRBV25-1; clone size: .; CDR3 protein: CASSESPPRDNEQFF
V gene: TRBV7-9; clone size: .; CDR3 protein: CASSLEGQSYNSPLHF
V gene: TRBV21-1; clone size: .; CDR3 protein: CASSKEERSNQPQHF
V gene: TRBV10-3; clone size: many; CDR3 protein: CAISADREGIQYF
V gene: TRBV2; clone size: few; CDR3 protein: CAQSLAGESRSYNEQFF
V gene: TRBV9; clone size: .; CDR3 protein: CASSVAPRDFYEQYF
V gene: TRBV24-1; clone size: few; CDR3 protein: CATSDRGTSLNEQFF
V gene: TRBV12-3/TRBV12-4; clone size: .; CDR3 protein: CASRPKVVLGTDTQYF
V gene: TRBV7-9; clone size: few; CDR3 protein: CASSPGLEGKETQYF
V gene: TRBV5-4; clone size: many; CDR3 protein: CASTTTPRTDTQYF
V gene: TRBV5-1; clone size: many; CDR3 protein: CASSLRSGAPLYTGELFF
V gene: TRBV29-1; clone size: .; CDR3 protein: CSVEDGGVRTDTQYF
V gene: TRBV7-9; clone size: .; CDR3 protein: CASSLAAGLKVQETQYF
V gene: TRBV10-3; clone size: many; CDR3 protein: CAISGGAGRTEAFF
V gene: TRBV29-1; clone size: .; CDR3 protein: CTVEKADRAREKLFF
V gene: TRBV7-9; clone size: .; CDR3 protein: CASSLEPYEQYF
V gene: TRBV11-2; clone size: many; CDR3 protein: CASSLRSGTTEAFF
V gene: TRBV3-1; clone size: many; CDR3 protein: CASSQVRQSGPSNEKLFF
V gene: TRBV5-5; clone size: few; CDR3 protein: CASRPQGTGANVLTF
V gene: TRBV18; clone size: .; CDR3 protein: CASSENPGQAFF
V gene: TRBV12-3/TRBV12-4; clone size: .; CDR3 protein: CASSMTAINEKLFF
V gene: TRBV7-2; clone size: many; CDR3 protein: CASSYRDTDTQYF
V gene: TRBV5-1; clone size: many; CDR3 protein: CASSLEMFSQPSTDTQYF
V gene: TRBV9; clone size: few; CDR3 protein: CASSGPWTDQRTQYF
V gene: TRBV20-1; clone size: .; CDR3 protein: CSARDRKGQGFSDTQYF
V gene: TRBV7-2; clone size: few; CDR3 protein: CASSIANPGELFF
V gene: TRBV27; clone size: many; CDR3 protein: CASSLQGNEQFF
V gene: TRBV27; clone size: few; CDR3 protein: CASGRRGGGSEAFF
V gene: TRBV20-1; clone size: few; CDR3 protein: CSARNTDTQYF
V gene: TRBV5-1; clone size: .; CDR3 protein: CASSLGVESNGYTF
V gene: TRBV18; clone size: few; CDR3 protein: CASSPRPGQGLIGDGYTF
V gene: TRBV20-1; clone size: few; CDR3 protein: CSARHTRGEAFF
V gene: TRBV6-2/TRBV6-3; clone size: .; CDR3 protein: CASSGGGRAGETQYF
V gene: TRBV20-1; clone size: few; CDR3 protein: CSARSAGRGDTQYF
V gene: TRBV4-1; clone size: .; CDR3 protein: CASSQDRPSGYSKETQYF
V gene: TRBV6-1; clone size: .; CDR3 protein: CASSLSGLGSYNEQFF
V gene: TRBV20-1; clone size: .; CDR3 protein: CSATGLVKVETQYF
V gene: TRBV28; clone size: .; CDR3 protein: CASSEIQLGNTIYF
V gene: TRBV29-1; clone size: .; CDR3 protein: CSSAGGEQFF
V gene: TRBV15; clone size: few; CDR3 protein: CATDSYEETQYF
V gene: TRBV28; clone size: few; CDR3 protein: CAIKGRGRHYEQYF
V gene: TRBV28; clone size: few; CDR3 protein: CASRPGLYTDTQYF
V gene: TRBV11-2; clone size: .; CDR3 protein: CASSRAIAGGVGTDTQYF
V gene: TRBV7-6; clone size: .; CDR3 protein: CASSLGPLEWEGRTDTQYF
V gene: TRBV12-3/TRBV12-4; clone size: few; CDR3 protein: CASSMIIQETQYF
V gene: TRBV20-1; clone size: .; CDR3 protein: CSSRGTSTDTQYF
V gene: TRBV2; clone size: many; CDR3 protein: CASSRGLAGYEQYF
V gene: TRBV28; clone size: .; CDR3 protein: CASHDSGPIYEQYF
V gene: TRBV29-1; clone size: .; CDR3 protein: CSVYNTGELFF
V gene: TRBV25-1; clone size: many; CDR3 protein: CASSAGGNQPQHF
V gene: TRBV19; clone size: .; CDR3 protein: CATKGRFANTGELFF
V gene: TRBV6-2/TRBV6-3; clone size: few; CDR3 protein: CASSYSVGSAVYGYTF
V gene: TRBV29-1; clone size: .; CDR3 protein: CTLAGVGETQYF